The clone carrying this TCR beta chain was observed a few times. Original methodology: Estimates of nucleated cell counts were drawn from the amplification of reference gene primers. Produced via immunoSEQ multiplex PCR; TCRdb's table is partial and in-frame only. That table furnishes V, J and clone size, whereas the DNA furnished D and trimming. The table has some 150,000 clones, 81% seen once. From germline, CDR1 is SGDLS and CDR2 YYNGEE. The CDR3 has 16 residues. V lost 0 bases, J lost 4 bases, and 6 bases stayed unmatched. This entry belongs to a study of blood T cell repertoires in COVID-19. As for the study in general: Material from acute and convalescent COVID-19 was sourced from the United States, Italy and Spain. The analysed material was cDNA or gDNA that came from T cells, B-cell-depleted T cells, or PBMCs.

The specimen was peripheral blood. This clonotype originated in a human donor with acute or convalescent COVID-19. The donor label of this sample is uncertain. This sequence joins TRBV9 and TRBJ2-2, with 7 bases that match TRBD1. Written as DNA, the CDR3 is TGTGCCAGCAGCGTAGAGGGGGCGGTGGGCACCGGGGAGCTGTTTTTT. Its protein is CASSVEGAVGTGELFF.